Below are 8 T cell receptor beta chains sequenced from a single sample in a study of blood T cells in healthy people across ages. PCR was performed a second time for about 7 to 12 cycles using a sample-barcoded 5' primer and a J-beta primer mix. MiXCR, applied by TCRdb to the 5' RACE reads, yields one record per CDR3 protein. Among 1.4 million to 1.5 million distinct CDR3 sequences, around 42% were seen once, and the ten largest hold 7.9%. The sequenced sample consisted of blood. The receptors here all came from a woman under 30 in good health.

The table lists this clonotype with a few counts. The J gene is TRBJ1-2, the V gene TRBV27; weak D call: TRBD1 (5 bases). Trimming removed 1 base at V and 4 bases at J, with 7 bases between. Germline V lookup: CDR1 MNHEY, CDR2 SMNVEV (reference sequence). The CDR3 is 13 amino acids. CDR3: CASSLYGAYGYTF. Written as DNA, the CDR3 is TGTGCCAGCAGTTTATATGGGGCCTATGGCTACACCTTC.

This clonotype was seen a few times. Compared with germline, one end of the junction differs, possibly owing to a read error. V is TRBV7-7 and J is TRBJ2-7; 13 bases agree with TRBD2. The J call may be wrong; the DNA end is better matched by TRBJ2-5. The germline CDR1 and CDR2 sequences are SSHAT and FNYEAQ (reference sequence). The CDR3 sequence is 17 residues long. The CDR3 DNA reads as TGTGCTAGCAGCGCAGGACTAGCGGGGGCTCCGACTGGGACCCAGTACTTC. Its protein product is CASSAGLAGAPTGTQYF.

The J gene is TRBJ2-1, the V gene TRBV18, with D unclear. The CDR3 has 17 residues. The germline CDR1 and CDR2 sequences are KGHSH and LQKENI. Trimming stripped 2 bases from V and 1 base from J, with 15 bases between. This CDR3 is CASSPRSGRSSYNEQFF. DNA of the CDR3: TGTGCCAGCTCACCAAGATCCGGGCGCTCTTCCTACAATGAGCAGTTCTTC.

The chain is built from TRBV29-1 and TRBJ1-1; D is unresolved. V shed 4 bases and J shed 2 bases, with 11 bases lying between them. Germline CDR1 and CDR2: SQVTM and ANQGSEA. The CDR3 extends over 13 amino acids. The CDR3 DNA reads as TGCAGCGTTGCTCCCGACACAAACACTGAAGCTTTCTTT. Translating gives CSVAPDTNTEAFF.

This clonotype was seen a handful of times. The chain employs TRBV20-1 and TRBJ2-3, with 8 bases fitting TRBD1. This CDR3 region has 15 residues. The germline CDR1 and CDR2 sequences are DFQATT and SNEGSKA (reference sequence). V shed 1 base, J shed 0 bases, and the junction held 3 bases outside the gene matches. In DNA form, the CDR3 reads TGCAGTGCTAGAGGTTGGACAGGGAGCACAGATACGCAGTATTTT. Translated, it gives CSARGWTGSTDTQYF.

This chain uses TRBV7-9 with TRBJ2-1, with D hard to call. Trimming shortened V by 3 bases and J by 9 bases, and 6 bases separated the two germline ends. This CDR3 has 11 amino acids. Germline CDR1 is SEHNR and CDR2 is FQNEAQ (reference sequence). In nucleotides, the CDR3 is TGTGCCAGCAGCTTTCCAAGTGAGCAGTTCTTC. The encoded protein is CASSFPSEQFF.

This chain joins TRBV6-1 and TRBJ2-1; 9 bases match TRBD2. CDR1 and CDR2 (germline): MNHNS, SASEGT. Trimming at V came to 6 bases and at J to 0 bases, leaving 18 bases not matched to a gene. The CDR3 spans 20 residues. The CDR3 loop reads CASSRTGASGTVGSYNEQFF. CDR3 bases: TGTGCCAGCAGCCGGACCGGGGCTAGCGGGACAGTTGGCTCCTACAATGAGCAGTTCTTC.

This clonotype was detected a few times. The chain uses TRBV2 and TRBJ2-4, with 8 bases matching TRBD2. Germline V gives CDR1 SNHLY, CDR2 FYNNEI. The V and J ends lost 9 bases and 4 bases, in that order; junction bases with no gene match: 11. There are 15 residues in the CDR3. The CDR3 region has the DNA TGTGCCAGTAACTTCGGGCTAGCGGGTAAAAACATTCAGTACTTC. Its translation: CASNFGLAGKNIQYF.